The T cell receptor (beta chain) described here comes from a study of T-cell memory formation after mild COVID-19. Study-wide findings and caveats: Among clones contracting day 15 to 85, CD4/CD8 was balanced, whereas later expanders leaned CD4+. That cross-reactive memory joined was suggested by some responding clones appearing in pre-infection memory. Contracting CD8+ clones were enriched in EMRA, CD4+ mainly in CM and EM.

This CDR3 has 14 amino acids. The V end lost 1 base, the J end lost 1 base, and 7 bases lay between the germline ends. CDR1 and CDR2 (germline): LGHNA, YSLEER. TCRdb reanalysed the 5' RACE reads using MiXCR and keeps one entry per CDR3 protein. The sample gives under 350,000 distinct CDR3 sequences, around 15% of which show up once; 20% to 25% is in the top ten. As regards this clonotype: Antigen: not known.

The sample taken for sequencing was PBMCs or a T cell subset sorted from them (not recorded which). V gene TRBV4-3 combines with J gene TRBJ1-1, with D hard to call. This TCR derives from a man between 18 and 35 years old who had mild COVID-19 (a few samples of this study predate the infection). Cell type and time point are not known. CDR3 coding DNA: TGCGCCAGCAGCCAAGGGTGGGCGAACACTGAAGCTTTCTTT. It translates to CASSQGWANTEAFF.